The 18 T cell receptor beta chains below come from one sample, sequenced in a study of circulating CD8 cells and anti-PD-1 response in melanoma. Each library started from around 14 ng of total RNA using the QIAseq Immune Repertoire TCR panel. TCRdb called the reads again in MiXCR, with one record for every CDR3 protein. This sample has 500 to 650 distinct CDR3 sequences; around 9.7% occur once, and the top ten carry about 56%. Live CD3+CD8+TCRalphabeta+ cells were sorted into four subsets by PD-1 and/or TIGIT. This material consisted of CD8+ T cells from PBMCs, taken at baseline or after one month of anti-PD-1 therapy (not recorded which). Receptor source: a human donor with melanoma.

A note on this clonotype: Since a much larger clone is just one base distant, this may be a read error. This likely comes from a read error, as the CDR3 has no conserved phenylalanine or tryptophan at its end. The CDR3 protein is CASTGQWNQPQHL. In nucleotides, the CDR3 is TGTGCCAGCACCGGACAGTGGAATCAGCCCCAGCATCTT. The chain couples TRBV2 to TRBJ1-5; maybe TRBD1 (6 bases). The V gene's germline CDR1 is SNHLY and CDR2 FYNNEI. The CDR3 extends over 13 amino acids. Trimming removed 7 bases at V and 4 bases at J, with 11 bases between.

This clonotype is large within its sample. The chain joins TRBV5-5 to TRBJ2-1; TRBD2 aligns across 8 bases. The length of the CDR3 is 18 residues. Germline V gene lookup returns CDR1 SGHKS and CDR2 YYEKEE (reference sequence). Trimming at V came to 6 bases and at J to 4 bases, leaving 18 bases not matched to a gene. CDR3 loop: CASNPTAAGGALYNEQFF. CDR3 nucleotide sequence: TGTGCCAGCAACCCCACTGCCGCCGGGGGGGCCTTATACAATGAGCAGTTCTTC.

Comments on this clonotype: A single base separates this from a much larger clone, so it may be a read error. The CDR3 does not end in the conserved phenylalanine or tryptophan, so this is likely a read error. The J gene is TRBJ2-3, the V gene TRBV9, with D tentatively TRBD1 (5 bases). Between the trimmed V and J ends, which lost 3 bases and 3 bases, there was a span of 8 bases. The CDR3 covers 13 residues. Germline V gene data show CDR1 as SGDLS and CDR2 as YYNGEE. CDR3 region: CASSAAGTDTQYS. The CDR3 DNA follows: TGTGCCAGCAGCGCGGCAGGGACAGATACGCAGTATTCT.

This clonotype is classed as large. The chain employs TRBV20-1 and TRBJ2-7, with 8 bases matching TRBD2. CDR1 and CDR2 (germline): DFQATT, SNEGSKA (reference sequence). This CDR3 spans 14 amino acids. After removal of 0 bases from V and 2 bases from J, the junction contained 3 bases not matched to a gene. In DNA form, the CDR3 reads TGCAGTGCTAGAGACGGGGGGGAGGCCTACGAGCAGTACTTC. Its translation: CSARDGGEAYEQYF.

In this sample, this clonotype is medium-sized (0.01 to 0.1%). V usage is TRBV27 and J usage is TRBJ2-3; 10 bases fit TRBD2. V gave up 9 bases and J gave up 0 bases; unmatched junction bases: 9. The CDR3 covers 16 residues. Germline CDR1 reads MNHEY; CDR2 reads SMNVEV (reference sequence). The CDR3 sequence is CASSLAGALSTDTQYF. CDR3 sequence (DNA): TGTGCCAGTAGTCTAGCGGGGGCCCTTAGCACAGATACGCAGTATTTT.

By share, this clonotype ranks as medium-sized. The CDR3 reads CASSGPTAGRDSYEQYF. CDR3 in DNA: TGCGCCAGCAGTGGACCCACCGCGGGGCGCGACTCCTACGAGCAGTACTTC. The chain combines TRBV10-2 with TRBJ2-7; TRBD2 is a possible D gene (6 bases). The V gene's germline CDR1 is WSHSY and CDR2 SAAADI. The V gene lost 4 bases and the J gene lost 0 bases, with 19 bases spanning the gap. The CDR3 covers 17 residues.

CDR3 in DNA: TGTGCCAGCAGAGATGAAGAGACCCAGTACTTC. Its protein product is CASRDEETQYF. This chain joins TRBV2 and TRBJ2-5; D is uncertain. Germline V gives CDR1 SNHLY, CDR2 FYNNEI. The CDR3 runs 11 residues. V was trimmed by 6 bases and J by 3 bases, leaving 5 bases between them. Supplemented by reference TRBV2 and TRBJ2-5, the full variable domain reads EPEVTQTPSHQVTQMGQEVILRCVPISNHLYFYWYRQILGQKVEFLVSFYNNEISEKSEIFDDQFSVERPDGSNFTLKIRSTKLEDSAMYFCASRDEETQYFGPGTRLLVL.

The V gene is TRBV7-2, the J gene TRBJ1-1; D remains ambiguous. V lost 1 base and J lost 6, with 12 bases in between. Germline-derived CDR1 and CDR2 are SGHTA and FQGNSA. The CDR3 runs to 14 residues. This chain's CDR3 is CASSLEGLGAEAFF. The CDR3 bases are TGTGCCAGCAGCTTAGAGGGCTTAGGCGCTGAAGCTTTCTTT.

Sample share makes this clonotype medium-sized. The gene calls are TRBV27 and TRBJ1-1; D ambiguous. The V end lost 0 bases, the J end lost 4 bases, and 9 bases lay between the germline ends. There are 14 residues in the CDR3. CDR1 and CDR2 (germline): MNHEY, SMNVEV (reference sequence). This CDR3 reads CASSLSAGITEAFF. DNA of the CDR3: TGTGCCAGCAGTTTATCGGCGGGCATCACTGAAGCTTTCTTT.

Within the sample, this clonotype is medium-sized. This chain links TRBV12-5 with TRBJ1-5; unclear D gene. Germline V gene lookup returns CDR1 LGHNT and CDR2 FRNRAP. CDR3 size: 15 residues. Trimming removed 6 bases at V and 2 bases at J, with 14 bases between. CDR3 in amino acids: CASGSGWGGNQPQHF. CDR3 in DNA: TGTGCTAGTGGCTCCGGATGGGGTGGCAATCAGCCCCAGCATTTT.

Sample share makes this clonotype medium-sized. The J gene is TRBJ2-1, the V gene TRBV11-2; perhaps TRBD2 as D (6 bases). The germline V gene has CDR1 SGHAT and CDR2 FQNNGV. The CDR3 loop spans 14 amino acids. With 5 bases removed from V and 5 bases from J, the gap between germline ends came to 13 bases. The CDR3 sequence is CASSEWGVDNEQFF. The CDR3 nucleotides are TGTGCCAGCAGCGAATGGGGGGTTGACAATGAGCAGTTCTTC.

Within the sample, this clonotype is medium-sized (0.01 to 0.1%). V usage is TRBV5-5 and J usage is TRBJ1-3, with 7 bases fitting TRBD1. The CDR3 spans 15 residues. The trim removed 1 base at V and 8 bases at J, leaving 9 bases unmatched. Per the germline V gene, CDR1 is SGHKS and CDR2 is YYEKEE (reference sequence). CDR3 region: CASSLYTGAVDTIYF. In DNA, the CDR3 is TGTGCCAGCAGCTTGTATACAGGGGCGGTGGACACCATATATTTT.

J is TRBJ2-4 and V is TRBV19; possible D gene TRBD1, 6 bases. From germline, CDR1 is LNHDA and CDR2 SQIVND (reference sequence). The CDR3 is 17 amino acids. Between the trimmed V and J ends, which lost 3 bases and 8 bases, there was a span of 23 bases. DNA for the CDR3: TGTGCCAGTAGTATCCCCCCGGGACAAGGCCCCGGGGACATTCAGTACTTC. Translated, it gives CASSIPPGQGPGDIQYF.

By frequency in the sample, this clonotype is medium-sized (0.01 to 0.1%). The chain combines TRBV6-4 with TRBJ2-1, with TRBD1 identical over 7 bases. Germline assignment: CDR1 MRHNA and CDR2 SNTAGT. The CDR3 totals 13 residues. Losses at the gene ends were 5 bases for V and 12 bases for J; bases not matched to a gene: 10. The CDR3 DNA reads as TGTGCCAGCAGTCGAGATCACCGGGACAGGCAGTTCTTC. It yields the protein CASSRDHRDRQFF.

This clonotype rates as medium-sized. V is TRBV27 and J is TRBJ2-1; D is uncertain. Germline CDR1 is MNHEY and CDR2 is SMNVEV (reference sequence). CDR3 size: 15 residues. Deletions cut 6 bases from V and 1 base from J, with 13 bases between. The CDR3 here is CASRELGNSYNEQFF. DNA for the CDR3: TGTGCCAGCAGGGAACTCGGCAATTCCTACAATGAGCAGTTCTTC.

By proportion, this clonotype is medium-sized. This chain links TRBV20-1 with TRBJ2-1; D unresolved. The CDR3 consists of 15 residues. Germline V gives CDR1 DFQATT, CDR2 SNEGSKA (reference sequence). Trimming stripped 0 bases from V and 0 bases from J, with 9 bases between. The DNA of the CDR3 is TGCAGTGCTAGAGATCTAGAGAGCTCCTACAATGAGCAGTTCTTC. It translates to CSARDLESSYNEQFF.

This sequence joins TRBV2 and TRBJ2-1; no clear D gene. The CDR3 contains 15 residues. CDR1 is SNHLY, CDR2 FYNNEI, per germline. V was trimmed by 2 bases and J by 4 bases, leaving 12 bases between them. The CDR3 bases are TGTGCCAGCAGTGAATCCTCGACCCCTTACAATGAGCAGTTCTTC. It translates to CASSESSTPYNEQFF.

Concerning this clonotype itself: This clone may be a read error of a much larger clone one base away. The chain is built from TRBV7-2 and TRBJ2-2; D may be TRBD2 (5 bases). Germline V CDR1 and CDR2: SGHTA, FQGNSA. Trimming cost V 10 bases and J 0 bases, with 12 bases left between them. This CDR3 is 14 amino acids long. DNA for the CDR3: TGTGCCACTGGACCGGGGTCGAACACCGGGGAGCTGTTTTTT. This encodes CATGPGSNTGELFF.